Each of the 17 T cell receptor beta chains below was sequenced from the same sample in a study of blood T cell repertoires in COVID-19. This table comes from immunoSEQ multiplex PCR, and its TCRdb copy is limited to in-frame clones, with some not included. The sample comprises approximately 230,000 clones, under 90% of which are singletons, and 1.5% to 2% rests with the top ten. Sequenced input: PBMCs or T cells enriched from blood (not recorded which). The receptors come from a man aged 40-49 years who had recovered from COVID-19.

The chain employs TRBV28 and TRBJ1-2, with D unresolved. The CDR3 length is 14 residues. Per germline, CDR1 MDHEN and CDR2 SYDVKM. V lost 5 bases, J lost 3 bases, and 13 bases lay in between. CDR3: CASSPAQTYYGYTF. CDR3 nucleotide sequence: TGTGCCAGCAGTCCAGCCCAGACTTACTATGGCTACACCTTC.

The CDR3 nucleotides are TGTGCCAGCAGTGTTGTTAGGGGGACTGAAGCTTTCTTT. Translation: CASSVVRGTEAFF. The gene calls are TRBV6-4 and TRBJ1-1; tentative D call: TRBD1 (6 bases). This CDR3 is 13 amino acids long. V was shortened by 4 bases and J by 5 bases, with 11 bases between the two germline ends. Germline V gene data show CDR1 as MRHNA and CDR2 as SNTAGT.

This clone was detected many times. The chain combines TRBV3-1 (or the pseudogene TRBV3-2) with TRBJ2-3; TRBD1 aligns across 7 bases. CDR1 is LGHDT, CDR2 YNNKEL, per germline (reference sequence). The CDR3 is made up of 14 amino acids. Germline trimming cut 5 bases from V and 6 bases from J; bases unmatched to any gene: 8. The CDR3 DNA sequence: TGTGCCAGCAGCGAACAGGGGAATGCCGATACGCAGTATTTT. Its translation is CASSEQGNADTQYF.

The chain recombines TRBV5-4 with TRBJ2-1, with a tentative D call TRBD1 (6 bases). V was trimmed by 4 bases and J by 7 bases, leaving 21 bases between them. Germline-derived CDR1 and CDR2 are SGHNT and YYREEE (reference sequence). This CDR3 is 16 amino acids long. CDR3 sequence (DNA): TGTGCCAGCAGCCCTGAGGCGCAGGGGATAGGAAATGAGCAGTTCTTC. Its translation: CASSPEAQGIGNEQFF.

The chain uses TRBV30 and TRBJ2-1, with D perhaps TRBD2 (6 bases). Germline assignment: CDR1 GTSNPN and CDR2 SVGIG (reference sequence). V lost 7 bases and J lost 1, with 11 bases in between. This CDR3 has 13 amino acids. The chain's CDR3 is CASGELSYNEQFF. The CDR3 nucleotides read TGTGCCTCGGGAGAGCTATCCTACAATGAGCAGTTCTTC.

This chain links TRBV2 with TRBJ2-2; 9 nucleotides match TRBD1. The V gene end was trimmed by 5 bases and the J gene end by 2 bases; junction bases not matched to a gene: 3. The CDR3 sequence is 15 residues long. In germline, CDR1 is SNHLY, CDR2 FYNNEI. The CDR3 loop reads CASSRQGVNTGELFF. The CDR3 DNA reads as TGTGCCAGCAGTAGACAGGGGGTTAACACCGGGGAGCTGTTTTTT.

The V gene is TRBV5-4, the J gene TRBJ2-1, with 10 bases fitting TRBD2. CDR1 SGHNT and CDR2 YYREEE come from the germline V gene (reference sequence). Trimming at V came to 2 bases and at J to 13 bases, leaving 12 bases not matched to a gene. CDR3 length: 15 amino acids. In DNA, the CDR3 is TGTGCCAGCAGCTTAACCCTTCAAGAGCGGGAGGGCCAGTTCTTC. This codes for CASSLTLQEREGQFF.

The chain is built from TRBV7-9 and TRBJ1-3; 7 nucleotides agree with TRBD1. This CDR3 is built from 17 residues. Looked up from germline, CDR1 is SEHNR and CDR2 is FQNEAQ (reference sequence). V was clipped by 5 bases and J by 0 bases; unmatched bases: 10. DNA of the CDR3: TGTGCCAGCAGCCCCAGGGGGACAGTGCCCTCTGGAAACACCATATATTTT. Residues: CASSPRGTVPSGNTIYF.

V usage is TRBV4-1 and J usage is TRBJ2-2, with D maybe TRBD2 (5 bases). This CDR3 has 14 residues. Trimming took off 1 base at V and 6 bases at J, with 9 bases between the two ends. In germline, CDR1 is MGHRA, CDR2 YSYEKL. CDR3 bases: TGCGCCAGCAGCCAAGCAACAGCGGCCGGGGAGCTGTTTTTT. Translation gives CASSQATAAGELFF.

The chain combines TRBV6-2 or TRBV6-3 with TRBJ1-5; the D gene is possibly TRBD1 (5 bases). Germline assignment: CDR1 MNHEY and CDR2 SVGEGT. Between the trimmed V and J ends, which lost 5 bases and 4 bases, there was a span of 6 bases. The CDR3 sequence is 12 residues long. For the CDR3, the DNA is TGTGCCAGCAGTCGGGGGAATCAGCCCCAGCATTTT. Protein: CASSRGNQPQHF.

V usage is TRBV29-1 and J usage is TRBJ1-2; unclear D gene. Germline values: CDR1 SQVTM, CDR2 ANQGSEA. The V end was cut by 5 bases, the J end by 5 bases, with 18 bases between. The CDR3 contains 14 residues. CDR3 DNA sequence: TGCAGCGTTTCCACTATTTTTCCGATATATGGCTACACCTTC. Translating gives CSVSTIFPIYGYTF. Filled out from reference TRBV29-1 and TRBJ1-2, the complete variable domain reads SAVISQKPSRDICQRGTSLTIQCQVDSQVTMMFWYRQQPGQSLTLIATANQGSEATYESGFVIDKFPISRPNLTFSTLTVSNMSPEDSSIYLCSVSTIFPIYGYTFGSGTRLTVV.

The V and J genes are TRBV9 and TRBJ2-1; 15 bases agree with TRBD2. V lost 3 bases and J lost 0; bases outside the gene matches: 10. The CDR3 runs to 20 residues. The germline CDR1 and CDR2 sequences are SGDLS and YYNGEE. CDR3 sequence reads: CASSDPRGLAGGSSYNEQFF. The CDR3 coding sequence is TGTGCCAGCAGCGACCCTAGGGGACTAGCGGGGGGCTCCTCCTACAATGAGCAGTTCTTC.

The V and J genes are TRBV7-8 and TRBJ2-7, with D possibly matching TRBD1 (6 bases). Germline V CDR1 and CDR2: SGHVS, FQNEAQ. The CDR3 has 14 amino acids. Deletions cut 4 bases from V and 6 bases from J, with 16 bases between. This CDR3 reads CASSSQAQGIEQYF. Here the CDR3 DNA reads TGTGCCAGCAGCTCTCAGGCTCAGGGGATCGAGCAGTACTTC.

The chain is built from TRBV11-2 and TRBJ1-2, with TRBD1 identical over 7 bases. The germline CDR1 and CDR2 sequences are SGHAT and FQNNGV. The CDR3 loop spans 14 amino acids. The junction had 7 bases not matched to a gene; V was cut back by 1 base and J by 8 bases. In DNA, the CDR3 is TGTGCCAGCAGCTTAGGGCGGACAGGAGTAGGCTACACCTTC. It codes for CASSLGRTGVGYTF.

This chain joins TRBV6-5 and TRBJ2-1, with D maybe TRBD2 (6 bases). This CDR3 spans 12 amino acids. Germline CDR1 is MNHEY and CDR2 is SVGAGI. Trimming removed 6 bases at V and 10 bases at J, with 13 bases between. In nucleotides, the CDR3 is TGTGCCAGCAGGGGGACTTACCAAGAGCAGTTCTTC. Translated: CASRGTYQEQFF.

The chain joins TRBV7-2 to TRBJ2-1; 7 bases match TRBD2. CDR3 length equals 14 residues. The germline V gene has CDR1 SGHTA and CDR2 FQGNSA. Losses at the gene ends were 6 bases for V and 5 bases for J; bases not matched to a gene: 7. Here the CDR3 DNA reads TGTGCCAGCAGGGGTACTAGCGTTAACAATGAGCAGTTCTTC. Residues: CASRGTSVNNEQFF.

The V gene is TRBV30, the J gene TRBJ2-2, with 8 bases identical to TRBD1. Looked up from germline, CDR1 is GTSNPN and CDR2 is SVGIG (reference sequence). The CDR3 has 13 residues. Germline trimming cut 5 bases from V and 5 bases from J; bases unmatched to any gene: 4. CDR3 sequence (DNA): TGTGCCTGGGGGACAGGAATTACCGGGGAGCTGTTTTTT. Residues: CAWGTGITGELFF.